The clone carrying this T cell receptor (beta chain) was counted many times. Its antigen is undetermined. This entry belongs to a study of T cells in Graves' hyperthyroidism and ophthalmopathy. Study-level findings and limits: Patients with ophthalmopathy were separated from those with stable hyperthyroidism by a 13 V-J model.

Patients having uncontrolled infection, another autoimmune disease, pregnancy or lactation were not included. Amplified TCR beta CDR3 regions came from RNA transcripts. The HTBI primer set was used in a first-round RT-PCR of the TCR CDR3. Each CDR3 protein is one row after TCRdb ran MiXCR on the multiplex PCR reads. The profile shows 150,000 to 200,000 distinct CDR3 sequences, 9.4% of them singletons. Germline V gene lookup returns CDR1 DFQATT and CDR2 SNEGSKA (reference sequence). This CDR3 has 15 amino acids. V trimming: 2 bases; J trimming: 5 bases; junction bases outside the gene matches: 8. The source is a woman aged 18-29 years with Graves' hyperthyroidism that later progressed to Graves' ophthalmopathy. The V gene is TRBV20-1, the J gene TRBJ2-3; 9 bases fit TRBD2. The sequencing input was blood. CDR3 sequence: CSARSLAGWGDTQYF. CDR3 bases: TGCAGTGCTAGATCGCTAGCGGGATGGGGAGATACGCAGTATTTT.